Below are 30 T cell receptor beta chains sequenced from a single sample in a study of blood T cells in healthy people across ages. A sample-barcoded 5' primer and a J-beta primer mix were used in a second PCR of about 7 to 12 cycles. MiXCR, applied by TCRdb to the 5' RACE reads, yields one record per CDR3 protein. The table records roughly 1.9 million distinct CDR3 sequences, more than 35% of them present only once. Material for sequencing was blood. Receptor source: a human donor in good health.

V is TRBV3-1 and J is TRBJ2-4, with TRBD1 matching 8 bases. Matching the DNA end better, TRBJ2-7 makes the J call doubtful. CDR3 length: 19 residues. The germline V gene has CDR1 LGHDT and CDR2 YNNKEL (reference sequence). CDR3 in amino acids: CASSHTRDRQPRPPYEQYF. CDR3 in DNA: TGTGCCAGCAGCCATACTCGGGACAGGCAACCTAGACCCCCGTACGAGCAGTACTTC.

In its sample, this clonotype was seen once. The rearrangement uses TRBV20-1 and TRBJ2-4; possibly TRBD1 for D (5 bases). The DNA end lines up better with TRBJ2-7; the J call may be wrong. This CDR3 comprises 13 residues. CDR1 is DFQATT, CDR2 SNEGSKA, per germline (reference sequence). The CDR3 bases are TGCAGTGCTAGAGACAGGGTATACTACGAGCAGTACTTC. This translates into CSARDRVYYEQYF.

This clonotype was picked up a small number of times. This chain connects TRBV29-1 to TRBJ1-2, with a tentative D call TRBD1 (6 bases). The germline V and J ends were trimmed by 4 bases and 2 bases, with 20 bases remaining between them. The CDR3 is 16 amino acids. CDR1 SQVTM and CDR2 ANQGSEA come from the germline V gene. The CDR3 DNA reads TGCAGCGTTGCGCTGATTGGGGGGCAGCCGAACTATGGCTACACCTTC. Translated, it gives CSVALIGGQPNYGYTF.

The sample holds a few counts of this clonotype. This chain links TRBV6-2 or TRBV6-3 with TRBJ2-3; D is ambiguous. The CDR3 sequence is 16 residues long. Germline V gives CDR1 MNHEY, CDR2 SVGEGT. With 4 bases removed from V and 1 base from J, the gap between germline ends came to 15 bases. CDR3 amino acids: CASSSPPGRGTDTQYF. CDR3 coding DNA: TGTGCCAGCAGTTCCCCCCCTGGACGGGGCACAGATACGCAGTATTTT.

This clonotype came up many times. The genes are TRBV5-5 and TRBJ2-1, with D possibly called TRBD1 or TRBD2 (6 bases each). This CDR3 region has 16 residues. Trimming stripped 6 bases from V and 4 bases from J, with 20 bases between. Germline lookup yields CDR1 SGHKS and CDR2 YYEKEE (reference sequence). CDR3 coding DNA: TGTGCCAGCAACCGGAACCCGGGGGACATGTACAATGAGCAGTTCTTC. It translates to CASNRNPGDMYNEQFF. The variable domain in full, with the rest retrieved from reference TRBV5-5 and TRBJ2-1, is DAGVTQSPTHLIKTRGQQVTLRCSPISGHKSVSWYQQVLGQGPQFIFQYYEKEERGRGNFPDRFSARQFPNYSSELNVNALLLGDSALYLCASNRNPGDMYNEQFFGPGTRLTVL.

The chain recombines TRBV20-1 with TRBJ1-2, with 9 nucleotides matching TRBD1. The CDR3 loop spans 13 amino acids. Looked up from germline, CDR1 is DFQATT and CDR2 is SNEGSKA (reference sequence). Trimming removed 4 bases from V and 4 bases from J; junction bases left unmatched: 4. The DNA of the CDR3 is TGCAGTGCTAACAGGGGGCTTAGCTATGGCTACACCTTC. Encoded protein: CSANRGLSYGYTF.

The chain is built from TRBV7-8 and TRBJ2-5; TRBD2 might be the D (5 bases). V was clipped by 4 bases and J by 3 bases, with 21 bases between them. Germline V gene sequence: CDR1 SGHVS, CDR2 FQNEAQ. The CDR3 loop spans 17 amino acids. The CDR3 is CASSSIGTEVPEETQYF. The DNA for the CDR3 is TGTGCCAGCAGCTCCATCGGTACGGAGGTACCTGAAGAGACCCAGTACTTC.

The rearrangement joins TRBV5-1 to TRBJ2-1, with D perhaps TRBD1 (5 bases). V dropped 1 base and J dropped 6 bases, with 20 bases sitting between them. Germline assignment: CDR1 SGHRS and CDR2 YFSETQ. The CDR3 totals 17 residues. The CDR3 spells CASSLRMQGSFLNEQFF. The CDR3 DNA follows: TGCGCCAGCAGCTTGCGGATGCAGGGAAGCTTTCTCAATGAGCAGTTCTTC.

CDR3 loop: CSASSNSAKLDGYTF. The CDR3 DNA follows: TGCAGTGCTTCAAGTAACAGCGCCAAGCTGGATGGCTACACCTTC. The rearrangement links TRBV20-1 to TRBJ1-2; D is ambiguous. The CDR3 totals 15 residues. Trimming took off 5 bases at V and 6 bases at J, with 22 bases between the two ends. Germline V gene sequence: CDR1 DFQATT, CDR2 SNEGSKA (reference sequence).

V is TRBV20-1 and J is TRBJ1-2, with D possibly TRBD1 on 5 matching bases. The CDR3 is made up of 12 amino acids. CDR1 and CDR2 from the germline V gene are DFQATT and SNEGSKA (reference sequence). V was clipped by 3 bases and J by 6 bases, with 11 bases between them. As DNA, the CDR3 is TGCAGTGCTAGGCCCAGGGCCGATGGCTACACCTTC. It encodes CSARPRADGYTF.

Comments on this clonotype: Mismatch with germline at one junction end may stem from a read error. V and J are TRBV29-1 and TRBJ1-2, with TRBD1 identical over 9 bases. Germline V CDR1 and CDR2: SQVTM, ANQGSEA. The CDR3 is 14 amino acids. CDR3: CSGTGEGANHGYTF. The CDR3 nucleotides are TGCAGCGGGACAGGGGAGGGAGCTAACCATGGCTACACCTTC.

The CDR3 protein is CASNPWDRGDGYTF. In DNA form, the CDR3 reads TGTGCCAGCAACCCCTGGGACCGTGGCGATGGCTACACCTTC. This chain joins TRBV12-3 or TRBV12-4 and TRBJ1-2; TRBD1 is a possible D gene (5 bases). Trimming pared 7 bases from V and 6 bases from J, leaving 18 bases between. CDR3 length equals 14 residues.

As regards this clonotype: As the CDR3 is not closed by the conserved phenylalanine or tryptophan, this likely results from a read error. This chain connects TRBV9 to TRBJ2-6, with a weak D call TRBD1 (5 bases). The length of the CDR3 is 18 residues. The germline V gene encodes CDR1 SGDLS and CDR2 YYNGEE. V was trimmed by 0 bases and J by 0 bases, leaving 13 bases between them. CDR3 nucleotides: TGTGCCAGCAGCGTAGAACCGACAGTAACCTCTGGGGCCAACGTCCTGACTTCC. This encodes CASSVEPTVTSGANVLTS.

With regard to this clonotype: One base away lies a much larger clone, so this may be a sequencing read error. V is TRBV7-9 and J is TRBJ2-1, with D unresolved. Germline V gives CDR1 SEHNR, CDR2 FQNEAQ (reference sequence). The CDR3 extends over 12 amino acids. The CDR3 DNA sequence: TGTGCCAGCGGCTTAGGAACTGGCGAGCAGTTCTTC. It is translated as CASGLGTGEQFF.

V and J are TRBV29-1 and TRBJ2-7; D not resolved. Germline V lookup: CDR1 SQVTM, CDR2 ANQGSEA. The V and J ends lost 0 bases and 4 bases respectively, with 7 bases between them. The CDR3 is 12 amino acids. This CDR3 is CSVEDDGYEQYF. CDR3 DNA sequence: TGCAGCGTTGAAGACGACGGTTACGAGCAGTACTTC.

A few counts support this clonotype. The chain recombines TRBV29-1 with TRBJ2-5; D unclear. Germline-derived CDR1 and CDR2 are SQVTM and ANQGSEA. This CDR3 contains 12 residues. V lost 4 bases, J lost 2 bases, and 8 bases lay in between. CDR3: CSVGAAQETQYF. The CDR3 DNA is TGCAGCGTTGGCGCGGCACAAGAGACCCAGTACTTC.

This clonotype has just a few counts. CDR3 in amino acids: CATSKRRNEQFF. CDR3 coding DNA: TGTGCCACCAGCAAGAGGAGGAATGAGCAGTTCTTC. This sequence joins TRBV15 and TRBJ2-1, with D possibly TRBD2 on 5 matching bases. Germline V gene data show CDR1 as LNHNV and CDR2 as YYDKDF (reference sequence). This CDR3 comprises 12 residues. V was clipped by 4 bases and J by 7 bases, with 8 bases between them.

The V and J genes are TRBV16 and TRBJ1-5, with D possibly matching TRBD1 (6 bases). The V gene lost 3 bases and the J gene lost 3 bases, with 12 bases spanning the gap. Germline assignment: CDR1 KGHSY and CDR2 FQNENV. The CDR3 runs to 15 residues. The CDR3 DNA sequence: TGTGCCAGCAGCCATGCAGGGGAGGCCAATCAGCCCCAGCATTTT. Encoded protein: CASSHAGEANQPQHF. Full variable domain (missing parts from reference TRBV16 and TRBJ1-5): GEEVAQTPKHLVRGEGQKAKLYCAPIKGHSYVFWYQQVLKNEFKFLISFQNENVFDETGMPKERFSAKCLPNSPCSLEIQATKLEDSAVYFCASSHAGEANQPQHFGDGTRLSIL.

This clonotype was counted only a few times. V gene TRBV5-1 combines with J gene TRBJ2-3, with 9 positions matching TRBD2. V was pared by 10 bases and J by 6 bases, with 15 bases of the junction left unmatched. Germline V gene lookup returns CDR1 SGHRS and CDR2 YFSETQ. The CDR3 has 15 amino acids. The CDR3: CAAKDGTSISDTQYF. The CDR3 DNA sequence: TGCGCCGCGAAGGACGGGACTAGCATTTCGGATACGCAGTATTTT.

The chain carries TRBV20-1 and TRBJ2-7; D perhaps matches TRBD2 (6 bases). The V gene's germline CDR1 is DFQATT and CDR2 SNEGSKA (reference sequence). The CDR3 runs to 14 residues. Deletions cut 2 bases from V and 3 bases from J, with 14 bases between. This CDR3 is CSARWGRGGYEQYF. CDR3 DNA: TGCAGTGCTAGATGGGGACGGGGAGGCTACGAGCAGTACTTC.

This clonotype was seen only once. The chain combines TRBV20-1 with TRBJ2-7; D might be TRBD1 or TRBD2, each matching 5 bases. V lost 4 bases and J lost 1, with 20 bases in between. The CDR3 has 16 amino acids. Germline CDR1 is DFQATT and CDR2 is SNEGSKA (reference sequence). CDR3 nucleotides: TGCAGTGCTACCACGGATCTGGGACGGAGGTCCTACGAGCAGTACTTC. Its protein is CSATTDLGRRSYEQYF.

This chain connects TRBV5-1 to TRBJ2-1, with D perhaps assigned TRBD1 or TRBD2 (5 bases each). This CDR3 comprises 16 residues. CDR1 is SGHRS, CDR2 YFSETQ, per germline. V lost 2 bases to trimming and J lost 3 bases, with 15 bases between them. The CDR3 DNA is TGCGCCAGCAGCTTCGCCACAGGACTCGGCTACAATGAGCAGTTCTTC. Residues: CASSFATGLGYNEQFF.

The gene calls are TRBV7-9 and TRBJ2-4; D gene uncertain. The V and J ends lost 3 bases and 13 bases respectively, with 16 bases between them. Germline lookup yields CDR1 SEHNR and CDR2 FQNEAQ (reference sequence). The CDR3 totals 13 residues. The CDR3 here is CASSFNPTAGQYF. The CDR3 DNA sequence: TGTGCCAGCAGCTTCAACCCCACTGCTGGGCAGTACTTC.

The chain uses TRBV28 and TRBJ2-3; D may be TRBD2 (5 bases). Trimming took 6 bases from V and 2 from J, leaving 12 bases between them. Germline assignment: CDR1 MDHEN and CDR2 SYDVKM. This CDR3 has 14 amino acids. DNA of the CDR3: TGTGCCAGCAGGCGAGGAGGTTACACAGATACGCAGTATTTT. This encodes CASRRGGYTDTQYF.

This clonotype was counted only a few times. This sequence joins TRBV7-2 and TRBJ2-7; TRBD2 agrees at 9 bases. The germline CDR1 and CDR2 sequences are SGHTA and FQGNSA. The CDR3 runs to 17 residues. The ends lost 7 bases at V and 7 bases at J; junction bases unmatched: 20. The CDR3 coding sequence is TGTGCCAGCACCCTGGGACTAGCTTCCATATCCCGTGGGGAGCAGTACTTC. Protein: CASTLGLASISRGEQYF.

The chain links TRBV20-1 to TRBJ2-5, with no clear D. Trimming took 3 bases from V and 4 from J, leaving 12 bases between them. From germline, CDR1 is DFQATT and CDR2 SNEGSKA (reference sequence). The CDR3 runs 13 residues. The CDR3 DNA sequence: TGCAGTGCTAGTGTGGGCCAGTCAGAGACCCAGTACTTC. It translates to CSASVGQSETQYF.

This clonotype has only a few counts. At one of its ends the junction is not consistent with the germline gene, which may arise from a read error. The chain recombines TRBV12-3 or TRBV12-4 with TRBJ1-2; maybe TRBD1 (5 bases). This CDR3 spans 14 amino acids. CDR3 amino acids: CASSLATAFTEYTF. The CDR3 DNA reads as TGTGCCAGCAGCTTAGCGACAGCCTTTACCGAGTACACCTTC.

The chain links TRBV29-1 to TRBJ2-3; the D call may be TRBD1 or TRBD2 (6 bases each). Trimming took off 7 bases at V and 1 base at J, with 18 bases between the two ends. Germline V gene sequence: CDR1 SQVTM, CDR2 ANQGSEA. The CDR3 length is 15 residues. CDR3 nucleotides: TGCAGCGCTTCTTGTCCGGGGGCAGGCACAGATACGCAGTATTTT. Protein sequence: CSASCPGAGTDTQYF.

This clonotype was recorded a few times. The chain recombines TRBV4-1 with TRBJ1-2; tentative D call: TRBD1 (6 bases). V lost 0 bases and J 5 bases, leaving 13 bases between the germline ends. This CDR3 has 15 residues. Germline CDR1 reads MGHRA; CDR2 reads YSYEKL. This CDR3 is CASSQDWGGSYGYTF. The DNA for the CDR3 is TGCGCCAGCAGCCAAGATTGGGGGGGCTCATATGGCTACACCTTC.

The chain uses TRBV20-1 and TRBJ1-5; TRBD1 agrees at 8 bases. The ends lost 6 bases at V and 7 bases at J; junction bases unmatched: 5. The CDR3 extends over 12 amino acids. The germline V gene has CDR1 DFQATT and CDR2 SNEGSKA (reference sequence). The DNA for the CDR3 is TGCAGTGCACAGACAGGGGAACAGCCCCAGCATTTT. This gives the protein CSAQTGEQPQHF.